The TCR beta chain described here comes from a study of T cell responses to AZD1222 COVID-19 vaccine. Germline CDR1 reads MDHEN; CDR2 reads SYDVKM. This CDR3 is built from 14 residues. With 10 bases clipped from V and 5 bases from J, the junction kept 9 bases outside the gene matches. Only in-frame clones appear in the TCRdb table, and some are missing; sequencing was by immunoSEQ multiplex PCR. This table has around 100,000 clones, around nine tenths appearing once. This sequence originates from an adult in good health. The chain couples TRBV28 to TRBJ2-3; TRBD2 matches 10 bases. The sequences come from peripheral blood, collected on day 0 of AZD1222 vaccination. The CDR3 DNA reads TGTGCCATCCACTCAGCGGGGGGGATAGATACGCAGTATTTT. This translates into CAIHSAGGIDTQYF.